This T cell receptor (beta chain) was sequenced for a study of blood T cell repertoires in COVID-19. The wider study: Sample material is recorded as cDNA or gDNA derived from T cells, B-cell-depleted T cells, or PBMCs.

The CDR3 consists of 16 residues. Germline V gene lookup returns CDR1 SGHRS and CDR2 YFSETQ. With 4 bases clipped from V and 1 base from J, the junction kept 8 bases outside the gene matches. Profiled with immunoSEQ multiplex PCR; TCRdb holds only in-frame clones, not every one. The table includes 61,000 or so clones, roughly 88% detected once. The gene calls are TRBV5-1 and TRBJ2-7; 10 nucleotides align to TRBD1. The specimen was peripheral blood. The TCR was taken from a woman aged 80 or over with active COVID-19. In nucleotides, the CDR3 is TGCGCCAGCAGCGACCCCGGACAGGGGGAATCCTACGAGCAGTACTTC. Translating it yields CASSDPGQGESYEQYF.